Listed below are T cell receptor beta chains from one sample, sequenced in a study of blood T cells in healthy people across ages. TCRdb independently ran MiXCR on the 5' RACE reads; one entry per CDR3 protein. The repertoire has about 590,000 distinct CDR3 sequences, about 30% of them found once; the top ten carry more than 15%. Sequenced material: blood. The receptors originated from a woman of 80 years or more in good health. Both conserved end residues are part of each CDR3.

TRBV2 CATFIGTANTEAFF
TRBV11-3 CASSLGGRHEQFF
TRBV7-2 CASSLQASRGSYNEQFF
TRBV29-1 CSVGQVQGETQYF
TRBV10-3 CAISETLDRGIETQYF
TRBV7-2 CASSPRRGTTDTQYF
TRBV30 CAWSVTVGELFF
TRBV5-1 CASSSVAGEYNEQFF
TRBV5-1 CASSLRISAGKETQYF
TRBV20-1 CSARDQGQGANEQYF
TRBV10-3 CAVSERGAGGETQYF
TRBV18 CASSPAILDTQYF
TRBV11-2 CASSAGARLYF
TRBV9 CASSPPLILAGGRPSSYNEQFF
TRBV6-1 CASSVGTSGPYEQYF
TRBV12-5 CASGLAPGLAGGYNEQFF
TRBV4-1 CASSQVERNNYGYTF
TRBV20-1 CSARPRGAYEQYF
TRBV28 CASSPRGLQEAQYF
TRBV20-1 CSARPPGRTSGTDTQYF